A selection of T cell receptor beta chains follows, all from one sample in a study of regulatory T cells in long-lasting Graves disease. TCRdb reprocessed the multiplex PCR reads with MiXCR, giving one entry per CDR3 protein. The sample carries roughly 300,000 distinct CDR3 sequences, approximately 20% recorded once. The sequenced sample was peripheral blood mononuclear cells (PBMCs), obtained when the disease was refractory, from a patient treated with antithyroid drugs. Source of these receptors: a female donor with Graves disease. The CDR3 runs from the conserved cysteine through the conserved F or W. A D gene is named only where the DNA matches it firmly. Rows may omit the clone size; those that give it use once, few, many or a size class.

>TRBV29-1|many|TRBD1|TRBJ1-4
TGCAGCGTTGAACGGACAGGGAATGAAAAACTGTTTTTT
CSVERTGNEKLFF
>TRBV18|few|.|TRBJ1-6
TGTGCCAGCTCACCAGGGATCGGTGAACCCCTCCACTTT
CASSPGIGEPLHF
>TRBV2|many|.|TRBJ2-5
TGTGCCGGCAATCCAGACGGCAAAGAGACCCAGTACTTC
CAGNPDGKETQYF
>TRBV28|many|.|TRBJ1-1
TGTGCCAGCAGCTTAGTACAGGGCAACACTGAAGCTTTCTTT
CASSLVQGNTEAFF
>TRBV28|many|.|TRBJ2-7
TGTGCCAGCAGTTTGCCCGGGGTTAGCTACGAGCAGTACTTC
CASSLPGVSYEQYF
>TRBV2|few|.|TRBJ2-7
TGTGCCAGCAGCGTAGATTGGGGTGGCTCCTACGAGCAGTACTTC
CASSVDWGGSYEQYF
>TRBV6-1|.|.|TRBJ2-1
TGTGCCAGCAAAAGGGGGGGGAAGGATGAGCAGTTCTTC
CASKRGGKDEQFF
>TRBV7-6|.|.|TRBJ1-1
TGTGCCAGCAGCTTCGAGGAAGACACTGAAGCTTTCTTT
CASSFEEDTEAFF
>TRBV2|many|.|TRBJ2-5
TGTGCCAGCAGTGAAGCGCGGCAGGGCGCGGGGGAGACCCAGTACTTC
CASSEARQGAGETQYF
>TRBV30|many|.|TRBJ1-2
TGTGCCTGGAGTGTCTCGGGGGGTAGGGGCTACACCTTC
CAWSVSGGRGYTF
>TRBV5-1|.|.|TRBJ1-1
TGCGCCAGCAGGGTAGGGCAGAACACTGAAGCTTTCTTT
CASRVGQNTEAFF
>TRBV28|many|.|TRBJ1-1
TGTGCCAGCAGTTTTTTTTCCTCAGACACTGAAGCTTTCTTT
CASSFFSSDTEAFF
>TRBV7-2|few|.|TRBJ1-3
TGTGCCAGTACGCCGACAGACTTTGGGGACACCATATATTTT
CASTPTDFGDTIYF
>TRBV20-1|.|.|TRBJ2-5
TGCAGTGCTAGTGAAAGACTAAGTGGTGGCAGGCAAGAGACCCAGTACTTC
CSASERLSGGRQETQYF
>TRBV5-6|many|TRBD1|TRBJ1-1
TGTGCCAGCAGCCACCGGACAGGGGGCGCGGGAAACACTGAAGCTTTCTTT
CASSHRTGGAGNTEAFF
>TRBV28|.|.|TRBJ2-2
TGTGTCAGCACTATCCCGGGATTGAACACCGGGGAGCTGTTTTTT
CVSTIPGLNTGELFF
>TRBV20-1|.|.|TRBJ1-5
TGCAGTGCTAGAATGGGCGGGAATCAGCCCCAGCATTTT
CSARMGGNQPQHF
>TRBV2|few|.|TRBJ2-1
TGTGCCAGCCCTCGTTCTTATCAGGACTCCTACAATGAGCAGTTCTTC
CASPRSYQDSYNEQFF
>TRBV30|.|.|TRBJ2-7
TGTGCCTGGAGTACCGACTACGAGCAGTACTTC
CAWSTDYEQYF
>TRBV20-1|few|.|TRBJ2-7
TGCAGTGCTGTTCCCCCGGCGGGTGACGAGCAGTACTTC
CSAVPPAGDEQYF